This T cell receptor (beta chain) is drawn from a study of control samples from healthy donors and cancer patients. This table comes from immunoSEQ multiplex PCR, and its TCRdb copy is limited to in-frame clones, with some not included. Of roughly 130,000 clones in the sample, around 90% were seen once. A single count supports this clone. The same CDR3 can be traced to other DNA sequences in this sample. Germline V gene lookup returns CDR1 SEHNR and CDR2 FQNEAQ (reference sequence). CDR3 size: 12 residues. V lost 1 base to trimming and J lost 6 bases, with 7 bases between them. The TCR comes from a man aged 18 to 35 in good health. The V and J genes are TRBV7-9 and TRBJ2-7, with D perhaps matching TRBD1 (6 bases). Sequencing was carried out using blood. CDR3 DNA: TGTGCCAGCAGCTTAGGGGGGCGCGAGCAGTACTTC. Its protein is CASSLGGREQYF.